This T cell receptor beta chain was captured in a study of T-cell reconstitution after alpha-beta-depleted transplantation in children. TCRbeta library construction was performed incorporating unique molecular identifiers. TCRdb called the PCR reads again in MiXCR, with one record for every CDR3 protein. The sample lists about 510,000 distinct CDR3 sequences; over 9.5% were seen once. Broader study findings: Alpha-beta T cells present about two months after transplant were reported to originate from several hundred expanded graft clones. Hyperexpanded clones declined; after one year, newly produced T cells mostly supplied diversity.

As to this clonotype: The antigen is undetermined.

The sequencing here drew on PBMCs, mostly from graft donor cells, taken 180 days after TCRalphabeta/CD19-depleted stem cell transplant. The clonotype originates from a female patient aged 2-15 years who had a stem cell transplant for aplastic anemia, so the T cells may come from the graft donor.

CDR3 protein: CSAGLAGVGETQYF. The DNA for the CDR3 is TGCAGTGCTGGACTAGCGGGAGTCGGGGAGACCCAGTACTTC. The chain has TRBV20-1 and TRBJ2-5; the match to TRBD2 covers 13 bases. V trimming: 5 bases; J trimming: 5 bases; junction bases outside the gene matches: 5. This CDR3 is 14 amino acids long. Germline V gives CDR1 DFQATT, CDR2 SNEGSKA (reference sequence).